This TCR beta chain emerged from a study of shared clonotypes between healthy human individuals. CD45RO-negative CD8 cells positively selected for CCR7 made up the naive population, which excluded terminally differentiated effector memory CD45RA+ cells. The study drew all its donors from Caucasian adults living in Nashville, Tennessee. For this clone: Other nucleotide sequences from this sample produce the same CDR3.

Using immunoSEQ multiplex PCR, the repertoire was profiled, and TCRdb retains in-frame clones only, with some absent. The sample holds over 2,000,000 clones, about 94% seen once. Germline loops: CDR1 MNHEY, CDR2 SMNVEV (reference sequence). The CDR3 length is 14 residues. V lost 5 bases to trimming and J lost 2 bases; unmatched junction nucleotides: 6. The genes are TRBV27 and TRBJ2-7; 7 positions match TRBD1. The receptor was isolated from a man aged 18 to 30 in good health. Some clones in this sample may be carry-over from other donors' samples. What was sequenced was naive CD8+ T cells from PBMCs. The CDR3 sequence: CASSLRTGAYEQYF. In nucleotides, the CDR3 is TGTGCCAGCAGTCTAAGGACAGGAGCCTACGAGCAGTACTTC.